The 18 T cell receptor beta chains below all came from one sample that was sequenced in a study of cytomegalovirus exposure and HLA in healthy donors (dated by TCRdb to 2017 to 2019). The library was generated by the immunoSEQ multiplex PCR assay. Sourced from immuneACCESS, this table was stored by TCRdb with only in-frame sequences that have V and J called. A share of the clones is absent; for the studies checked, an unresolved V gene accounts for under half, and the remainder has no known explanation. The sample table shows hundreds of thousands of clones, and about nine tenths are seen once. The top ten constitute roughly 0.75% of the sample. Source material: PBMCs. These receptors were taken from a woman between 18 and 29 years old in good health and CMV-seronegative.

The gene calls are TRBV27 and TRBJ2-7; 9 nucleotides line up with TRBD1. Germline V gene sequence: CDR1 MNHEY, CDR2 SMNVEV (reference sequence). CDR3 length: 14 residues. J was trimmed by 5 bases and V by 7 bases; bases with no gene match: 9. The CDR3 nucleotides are TGTGCCAGCACCACGACAGGGGGGTCCGACGAGCAGTACTTC. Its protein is CASTTTGGSDEQYF.

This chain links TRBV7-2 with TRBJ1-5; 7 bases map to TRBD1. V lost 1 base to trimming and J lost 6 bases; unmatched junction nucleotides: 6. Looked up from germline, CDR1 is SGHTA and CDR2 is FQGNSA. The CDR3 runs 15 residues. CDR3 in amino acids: CASSLVGGVGQPQHF. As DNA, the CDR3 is TGTGCCAGCAGCTTAGTAGGGGGCGTCGGTCAGCCCCAGCATTTT.

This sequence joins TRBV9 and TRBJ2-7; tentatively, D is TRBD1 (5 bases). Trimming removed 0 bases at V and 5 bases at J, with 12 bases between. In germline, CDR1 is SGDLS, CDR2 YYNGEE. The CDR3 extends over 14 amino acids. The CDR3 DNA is TGTGCCAGCAGCGTAGAGGGGATAAGGGACGAGCAGTACTTC. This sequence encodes CASSVEGIRDEQYF.

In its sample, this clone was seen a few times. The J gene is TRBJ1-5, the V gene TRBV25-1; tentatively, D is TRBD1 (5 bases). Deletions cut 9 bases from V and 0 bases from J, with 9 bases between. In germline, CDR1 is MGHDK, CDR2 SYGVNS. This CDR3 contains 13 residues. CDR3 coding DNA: TGTGCCAGTAGTACAGGTAGCAATCAGCCCCAGCATTTT. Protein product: CASSTGSNQPQHF.

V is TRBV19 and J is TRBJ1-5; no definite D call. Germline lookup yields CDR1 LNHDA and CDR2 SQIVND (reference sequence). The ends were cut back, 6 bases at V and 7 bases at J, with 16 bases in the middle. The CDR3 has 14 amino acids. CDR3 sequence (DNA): TGTGCCAGTAGGGACTCTGTGGGGAAACAGCCCCAGCATTTT. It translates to CASRDSVGKQPQHF.

For the CDR3, the DNA is TGTGCCAGCACTAACAGGTTTAGGCATGAGCAGTTCTTC. Its protein product is CASTNRFRHEQFF. The gene calls are TRBV6-5 and TRBJ2-1; D is perhaps TRBD1 (5 bases). In germline, CDR1 is MNHEY, CDR2 SVGAGI. Trimming stripped 7 bases from V and 8 bases from J, with 15 bases between. The CDR3 has 13 residues.

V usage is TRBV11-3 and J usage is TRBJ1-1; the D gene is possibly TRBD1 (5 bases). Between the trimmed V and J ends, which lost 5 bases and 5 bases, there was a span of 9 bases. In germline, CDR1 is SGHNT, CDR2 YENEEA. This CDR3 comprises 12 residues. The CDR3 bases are TGTGCCAGCAGCGCCGGGGGAACTGAAGCTTTCTTT. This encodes CASSAGGTEAFF.

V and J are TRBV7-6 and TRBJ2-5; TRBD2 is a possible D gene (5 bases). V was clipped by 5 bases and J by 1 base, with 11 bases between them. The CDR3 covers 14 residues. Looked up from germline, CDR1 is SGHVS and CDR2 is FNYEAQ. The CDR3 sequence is CASSLLVAQETQYF. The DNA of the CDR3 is TGTGCCAGCAGCCTACTAGTCGCCCAAGAGACCCAGTACTTC.

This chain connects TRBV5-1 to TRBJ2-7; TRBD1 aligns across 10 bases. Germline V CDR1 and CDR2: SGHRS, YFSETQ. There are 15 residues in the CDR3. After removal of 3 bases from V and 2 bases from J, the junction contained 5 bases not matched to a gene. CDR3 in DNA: TGCGCCAGCAGCTCCGGGACAGGGGTTACCTACGAGCAGTACTTC. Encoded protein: CASSSGTGVTYEQYF. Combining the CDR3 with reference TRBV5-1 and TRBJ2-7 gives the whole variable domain KAGVTQTPRYLIKTRGQQVTLSCSPISGHRSVSWYQQTPGQGLQFLFEYFSETQRNKGNFPGRFSGRQFSNSRSEMNVSTLELGDSALYLCASSSGTGVTYEQYFGPGTRLTVT.

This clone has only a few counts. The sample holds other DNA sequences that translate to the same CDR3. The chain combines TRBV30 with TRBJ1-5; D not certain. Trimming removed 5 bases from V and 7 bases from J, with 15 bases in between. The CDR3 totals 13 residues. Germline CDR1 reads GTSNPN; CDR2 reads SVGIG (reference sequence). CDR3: CAWSTGVGQPQHF. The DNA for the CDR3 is TGTGCCTGGTCAACCGGGGTAGGGCAGCCCCAGCATTTT.

The CDR3 loop is CASSSRGRPMDQPQHF. The CDR3 DNA reads TGTGCCAGTAGTAGCAGGGGACGGCCCATGGATCAGCCCCAGCATTTT. The chain recombines TRBV19 with TRBJ1-5; possible D gene TRBD1, 6 bases. Germline CDR1 is LNHDA and CDR2 is SQIVND (reference sequence). The germline V and J ends were trimmed by 4 bases and 5 bases, with 18 bases remaining between them. This CDR3 has 16 residues.

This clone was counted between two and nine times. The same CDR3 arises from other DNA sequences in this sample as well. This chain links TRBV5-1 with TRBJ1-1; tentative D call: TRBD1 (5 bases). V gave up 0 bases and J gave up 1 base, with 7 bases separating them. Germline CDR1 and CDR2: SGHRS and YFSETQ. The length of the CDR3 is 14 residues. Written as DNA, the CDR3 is TGCGCCAGCAGCTTGGCCGGGGGGAACACTGAAGCTTTCTTT. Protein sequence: CASSLAGGNTEAFF. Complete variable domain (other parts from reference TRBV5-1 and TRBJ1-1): KAGVTQTPRYLIKTRGQQVTLSCSPISGHRSVSWYQQTPGQGLQFLFEYFSETQRNKGNFPGRFSGRQFSNSRSEMNVSTLELGDSALYLCASSLAGGNTEAFFGQGTRLTVV.

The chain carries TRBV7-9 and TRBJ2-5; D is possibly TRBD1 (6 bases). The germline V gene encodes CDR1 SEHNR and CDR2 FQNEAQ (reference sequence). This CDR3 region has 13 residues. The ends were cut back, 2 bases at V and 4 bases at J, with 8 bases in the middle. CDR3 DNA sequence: TGTGCCAGCAGCTTAACAGGGCCAGAGACCCAGTACTTC. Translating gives CASSLTGPETQYF.

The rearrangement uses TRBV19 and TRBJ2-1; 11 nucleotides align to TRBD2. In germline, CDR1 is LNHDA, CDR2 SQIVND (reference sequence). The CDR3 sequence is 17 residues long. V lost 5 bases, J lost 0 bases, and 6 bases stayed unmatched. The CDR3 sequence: CASSPRLAGSSYNEQFF. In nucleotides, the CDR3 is TGTGCCAGTAGTCCTCGACTAGCGGGAAGCTCCTACAATGAGCAGTTCTTC. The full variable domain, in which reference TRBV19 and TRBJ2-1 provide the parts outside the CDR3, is DGGITQSPKYLFRKEGQNVTLSCEQNLNHDAMYWYRQDPGQGLRLIYYSQIVNDFQKGDIAEGYSVSREKKESFPLTVTSAQKNPTAFYLCASSPRLAGSSYNEQFFGPGTRLTVL.

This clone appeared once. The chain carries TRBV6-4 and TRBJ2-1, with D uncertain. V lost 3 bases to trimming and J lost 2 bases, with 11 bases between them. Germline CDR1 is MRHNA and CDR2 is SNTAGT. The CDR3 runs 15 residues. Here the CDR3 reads CASSDTVAAYNEQFF. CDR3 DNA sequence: TGTGCCAGCAGTGATACGGTAGCTGCCTACAATGAGCAGTTCTTC.

CDR3 nucleotide sequence: TGTGCCAGCAGCTGGGGAGGGTCTGGGGAGACCCAGTACTTC. Residues: CASSWGGSGETQYF. The chain has TRBV5-6 and TRBJ2-5, with 7 bases identical to TRBD2. Germline lookup yields CDR1 SGHDT and CDR2 YYEEEE. The ends lost 3 bases at V and 5 bases at J; junction bases unmatched: 7. CDR3 length: 14 amino acids.

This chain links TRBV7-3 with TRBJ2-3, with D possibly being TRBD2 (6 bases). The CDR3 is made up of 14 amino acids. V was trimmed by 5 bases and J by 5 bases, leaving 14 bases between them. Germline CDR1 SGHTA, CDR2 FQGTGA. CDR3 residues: CASSAPGGVDTQYF. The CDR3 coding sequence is TGTGCCAGCAGCGCCCCCGGGGGAGTAGATACGCAGTATTTT.

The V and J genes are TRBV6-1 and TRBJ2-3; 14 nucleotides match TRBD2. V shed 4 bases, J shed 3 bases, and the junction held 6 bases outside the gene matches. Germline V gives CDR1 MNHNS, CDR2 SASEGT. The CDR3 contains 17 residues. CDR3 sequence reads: CASSGLAGGRRTDTQYF. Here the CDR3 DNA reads TGTGCCAGCAGTGGACTAGCGGGAGGGAGGAGGACAGATACGCAGTATTTT.